Described below is a single TCR beta chain sequence and its context. The antigen remains undetermined. The sample belongs to a study of early stage breast cancer tumors. Overall study findings and caveats: Functional markers like CD4, CD8 and FOXP3 were missed in bulk sequencing.

Looked up from germline, CDR1 is DFQATT and CDR2 is SNEGSKA (reference sequence). The CDR3 runs to 11 residues. Trimming cost V 5 bases and J 4 bases, with 8 bases left between them. The method was immunoSEQ multiplex PCR; TCRdb's version includes in-frame clones alone and lacks a portion of them. The sample yields more than 60,000 clones, 70% to 85% seen once. The chain links TRBV20-1 to TRBJ2-5; D is undetermined. The receptor's source is a person aged 55 to 75 with breast cancer. Sequencing input: blood. This CDR3 reads CSASKGETQYF. The CDR3 nucleotides read TGCAGTGCTTCCAAGGGAGAGACCCAGTACTTC.